The entry below describes one TCR beta chain. What it binds is not known. This table comes from immunoSEQ multiplex PCR, and its TCRdb copy is limited to in-frame clones, with some not included. The sample gives 74,000 or so clones, about 91% of which show up once; roughly 1.4% is in the top ten. Related graft donors supplied nonmyeloablative bone marrow transplants, and mixed chimerism was transient. Unstimulated regulatory T cells (CD4+CD25+CD127-), CD4+CD25- non-regulatory cells, CD4 and CD8 cells were FACS-sorted from thawed PBMCs. This CDR3 contains 15 residues. J gave up 2 bases and V 4 bases, and 8 bases lay outside the gene matches. Germline V gene data show CDR1 as SGHRS and CDR2 as YFSETQ. The data belong to a study of Tregs in tolerant kidney transplant recipients. Whole-study findings and limits: Validation in larger populations is needed because few patients were studied. Nucleotide sequences could not be compared across some patients' samples due to primer changes. Tolerant patients' donor-specific Tregs expanded beyond overall Tregs, suggesting antigen-driven growth.

The chain couples TRBV5-1 to TRBJ1-2; 7 nucleotides line up with TRBD1. This material consisted of CD4+ T cells from blood (PBMCs), taken 24 months after the transplant. This TCR was sampled from a human patient who received a combined kidney and bone marrow transplant. Some T cells may be transferred from the graft donor. Here the CDR3 DNA reads TGCGCCAGCAGCCGGACAGGAAGGGGCAACTATGGCTACACCTTC. It translates to CASSRTGRGNYGYTF.